The rows below give T cell receptor beta chains drawn from one sample of a study of cytomegalovirus exposure and HLA in healthy donors. Profiled with immunoSEQ multiplex PCR; TCRdb holds only in-frame clones, not every one. The table has some 190,000 clones, 80% seen once. Sequenced sample: PBMCs. The origin of the receptors is a girl aged 5 to 17 in good health and CMV-seropositive. The CDR3 runs from the conserved cysteine through the conserved F or W. A D gene is named only where the DNA matches it firmly. Some rows have no size entry. The others give once, few or many, or a class for an expanded clone.

>.|TRBJ1-1|.|TRBV5-5
CASSLFQGLMNTEAFF
TGTGCCAGCAGCTTGTTTCAGGGCCTAATGAACACTGAAGCTTTCTTT
>few|TRBJ2-3|TRBD2|TRBV7-6
CASSPFTSGRSRFVSDTQYF
TGTGCCAGCAGCCCATTTACTAGCGGGAGGTCCCGTTTTGTGTCAGATACGCAGTATTTT
>.|TRBJ2-1|TRBD2|TRBV27
CASSLLTSGLYNEQFF
TGTGCCAGCAGTTTATTAACTAGCGGACTATACAATGAGCAGTTCTTC
>.|TRBJ1-3|.|TRBV6-6
CASSSQGPGNTIYF
TGTGCCAGCAGTTCACAGGGACCTGGAAACACCATATATTTT
>.|TRBJ2-5|TRBD2|TRBV6-6
CASSYVGGGKTQYF
TGTGCCAGCAGTTACGTGGGCGGGGGGAAGACCCAGTACTTC
>.|TRBJ2-1|TRBD2|TRBV10-2
CASSGKGRREGFF
TGCGCCAGCAGTGGAAAGGGGAGGCGGGAGGGGTTCTTC
>few|TRBJ2-7|TRBD2|TRBV6-5
CASSRGGSYEQYF
TGTGCCAGCAGCCGGGGGGGCTCCTACGAGCAGTACTTC
>.|TRBJ2-1|.|TRBV30
CAWSARINNEQFF
TGTGCCTGGAGTGCGCGGATCAACAATGAGCAGTTCTTC
>.|TRBJ1-1|TRBD1|TRBV30
CAWEDRDIQGAFF
TGTGCCTGGGAAGACAGGGACATTCAAGGAGCTTTCTTT
>few|TRBJ1-4|.|TRBV6-7
CASRRDPKDRKNEKLFF
TGTGCCAGCAGAAGAGATCCCAAGGACAGAAAGAATGAAAAACTGTTTTTT
>.|TRBJ2-2|.|TRBV6-6
CASSQGPLWTGELFF
TGTGCCAGCAGCCAGGGGCCGCTCTGGACCGGGGAGCTGTTTTTT
>.|TRBJ2-3|.|TRBV6-5
CASTYLPGSTDTQYF
TGTGCCAGCACCTATTTGCCAGGGAGCACAGATACGCAGTATTTT
>.|TRBJ2-1|.|TRBV11-3
CASSLAKGVGNEQFF
TGTGCCAGCAGCTTAGCAAAGGGGGTGGGGAATGAGCAGTTCTTC
>.|TRBJ1-3|.|TRBV19
CAGRVFGGNTIYF
TGTGCCGGCAGGGTGTTCGGGGGAAACACCATATATTTT
>.|TRBJ2-7|.|TRBV30
CAWSVSGRNYEQYF
TGTGCCTGGAGCGTTTCAGGGAGGAACTACGAGCAGTACTTC
>.|TRBJ2-1|.|TRBV27
CASVGNWGGTPVSYNEQFF
TGTGCCAGCGTGGGAAATTGGGGCGGGACCCCCGTCTCCTACAATGAGCAGTTCTTC
>once|TRBJ2-7|.|TRBV2
CASSDWAAYEQYF
TGTGCCAGCAGTGACTGGGCAGCCTACGAGCAGTACTTC
>.|TRBJ1-5|.|TRBV11-2
CASSSGPNQPQHF
TGTGCCAGCAGCTCTGGGCCCAATCAGCCCCAGCATTTT
>.|TRBJ1-2|TRBD1|TRBV27
CASSLTGGFGYTF
TGTGCCAGCAGTTTGACAGGGGGCTTTGGCTACACCTTC
>once|TRBJ2-1|TRBD2|TRBV5-4
CASSISGVVNEQFF
TGTGCCAGCAGCATTAGCGGGGTAGTCAATGAGCAGTTCTTC
>.|TRBJ2-7|.|TRBV5-6
CASSFSSYEQYF
TGTGCCAGCAGCTTCTCCTCCTACGAGCAGTACTTC
>.|TRBJ2-3|.|TRBV5-1
CASSLAERSTDTQYF
TGCGCCAGCAGCTTGGCGGAGAGAAGCACAGATACGCAGTATTTT
>.|TRBJ2-1|.|TRBV30
CAWSARLVDEQFF
TGTGCCTGGAGTGCCCGACTCGTGGATGAGCAGTTCTTC
>.|TRBJ2-5|.|TRBV6-5
CASSPAVAGQETQYF
TGTGCCAGCAGTCCGGCGGTTGCGGGTCAAGAGACCCAGTACTTC
>.|TRBJ2-2|TRBD2|TRBV7-6
CASSEPPGLGRGNTGELFF
TGTGCCAGCAGCGAACCCCCGGGACTAGGACGGGGGAACACCGGGGAGCTGTTTTTT
>.|TRBJ1-5|TRBD1|TRBV4-1
CASSQWDSQINQPQHF
TGCGCCAGCAGCCAATGGGACAGCCAGATTAATCAGCCCCAGCATTTT
>.|TRBJ2-7|TRBD1|TRBV19
CASSMDRTSYEQYF
TGTGCCAGTAGTATGGACAGGACCTCCTACGAGCAGTACTTC
>.|TRBJ2-7|TRBD2|TRBV4-3
CASSQGGLAGLYEQYF
TGCGCCAGCAGCCAGGGGGGACTAGCGGGGCTCTACGAGCAGTACTTC
>.|TRBJ2-2|.|TRBV7-2
CASSLTVKGELFF
TGTGCCAGCAGCTTAACTGTAAAGGGGGAGCTGTTTTTT
>few|TRBJ2-2|TRBD2|TRBV10-3
CAISDAGVYTGELFF
TGTGCCATCAGTGACGCGGGAGTCTACACCGGGGAGCTGTTTTTT
>.|TRBJ2-2|.|TRBV19
CASSYSGSGELFF
TGTGCCAGTAGTTATTCAGGGTCCGGGGAGCTGTTTTTT
>.|TRBJ1-1|TRBD1|TRBV7-9
CASSPKFRDRNTEAFF
TGTGCCAGCAGCCCGAAATTCCGGGACAGAAACACTGAAGCTTTCTTT
>.|TRBJ2-1|TRBD2|TRBV29-1
CSVPVLADPSSYNEQFF
TGCAGCGTTCCAGTACTAGCGGATCCGAGCTCCTACAATGAGCAGTTCTTC
>.|TRBJ2-7|TRBD1|TRBV2
CASNNRDRTYEQYF
TGTGCCAGCAATAACCGGGACAGGACCTACGAGCAGTACTTC
>.|TRBJ2-3|.|TRBV7-2
CASRFPGTPTDTQYF
TGTGCCAGCAGATTTCCCGGGACACCCACAGATACGCAGTATTTT
>once|TRBJ1-4|.|TRBV2
CASSQRGTNEKLFF
TGTGCCAGCAGTCAACGGGGGACTAATGAAAAACTGTTTTTT
>.|TRBJ2-7|TRBD1|TRBV4-1
CASSPFDRDYEQYF
TGCGCCAGCAGTCCCTTTGACAGGGACTACGAGCAGTACTTC
>once|TRBJ2-5|TRBD2|TRBV9
CASSAATSGETQYF
TGTGCCAGCAGCGCCGCGACTAGCGGAGAGACCCAGTACTTC
>.|TRBJ2-5|.|TRBV7-2
CASSRTGPVQETQYF
TGTGCCAGCAGCCGAACAGGGCCCGTCCAAGAGACCCAGTACTTC
>once|TRBJ2-7|TRBD2|TRBV4-3
CASSQGGLAGPHEQYF
TGCGCCAGCAGCCAAGGGGGACTAGCGGGGCCCCACGAGCAGTACTTC
>.|TRBJ2-7|TRBD1|TRBV5-4
CASSLGQGEGEQYF
TGTGCCAGCAGCCTAGGACAGGGGGAAGGGGAGCAGTACTTC
>.|TRBJ1-5|.|TRBV19
CASSANRVNQPQHF
TGTGCCAGTAGTGCCAACAGGGTCAATCAGCCCCAGCATTTT
>.|TRBJ2-7|.|TRBV19
CASSPLRGLSAFEQYF
TGTGCCAGTAGTCCCTTGCGAGGGCTCAGCGCATTCGAGCAGTACTTC
>.|TRBJ2-7|TRBD1|TRBV4-2
CASSQEGQGAHEQYF
TGTGCCAGCAGCCAAGAGGGACAGGGTGCCCACGAGCAGTACTTC
>few|TRBJ1-4|.|TRBV10-3
CAISNSIILQGLNEKLFF
TGTGCCATCAGTAATTCGATTATTTTACAGGGTCTGAATGAAAAACTGTTTTTT